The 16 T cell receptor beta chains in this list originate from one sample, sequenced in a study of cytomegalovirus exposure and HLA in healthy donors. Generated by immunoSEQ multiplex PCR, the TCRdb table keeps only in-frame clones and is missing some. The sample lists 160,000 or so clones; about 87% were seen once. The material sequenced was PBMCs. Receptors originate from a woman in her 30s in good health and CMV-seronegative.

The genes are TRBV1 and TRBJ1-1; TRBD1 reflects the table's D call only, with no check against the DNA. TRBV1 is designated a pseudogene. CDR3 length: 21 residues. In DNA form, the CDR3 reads TGCACCAGCAGACTTCGTGGGACAGGAAGGACCAGGACCAGAATGAACACTGAAGCTTTCTTT. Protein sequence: CTSRLRGTGRTRTRMNTEAFF.

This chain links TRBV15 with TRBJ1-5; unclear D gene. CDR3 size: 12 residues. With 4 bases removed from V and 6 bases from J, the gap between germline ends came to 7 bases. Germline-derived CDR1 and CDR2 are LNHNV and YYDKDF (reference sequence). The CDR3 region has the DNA TGTGCCACCAGCACAGGTGGTCAGCCCCAGCATTTT. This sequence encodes CATSTGGQPQHF. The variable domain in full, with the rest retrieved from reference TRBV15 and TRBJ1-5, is DAMVIQNPRYQVTQFGKPVTLSCSQTLNHNVMYWYQQKSSQAPKLLFHYYDKDFNNEADTPDNFQSRRPNTSFCFLDIRSPGLGDTAMYLCATSTGGQPQHFGDGTRLSIL.

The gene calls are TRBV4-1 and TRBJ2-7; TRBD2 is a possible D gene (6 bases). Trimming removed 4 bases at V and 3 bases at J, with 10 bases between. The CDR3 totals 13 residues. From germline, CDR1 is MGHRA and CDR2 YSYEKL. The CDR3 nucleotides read TGCGCCAGCAGCCCTAGCGAATTCTACGAGCAGTACTTC. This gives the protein CASSPSEFYEQYF.

CDR3 in DNA: TGTGCCAGCAGCGCCATACAGGGTACCCAGTACTTC. The encoded protein is CASSAIQGTQYF. The chain has TRBV13 and TRBJ2-5, with D perhaps matching TRBD1 (6 bases). The CDR3 is made up of 12 amino acids. V dropped 5 bases and J dropped 8 bases, with 12 bases sitting between them. From germline, CDR1 is PRHDT and CDR2 FYEKMQ (reference sequence).

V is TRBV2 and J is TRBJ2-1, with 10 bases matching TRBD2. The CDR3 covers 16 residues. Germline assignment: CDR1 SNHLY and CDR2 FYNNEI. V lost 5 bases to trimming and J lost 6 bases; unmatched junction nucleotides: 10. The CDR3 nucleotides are TGTGCCAGCAGTCTCCTAGCGGGGGCTCGTAGCAATGAGCAGTTCTTC. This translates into CASSLLAGARSNEQFF.

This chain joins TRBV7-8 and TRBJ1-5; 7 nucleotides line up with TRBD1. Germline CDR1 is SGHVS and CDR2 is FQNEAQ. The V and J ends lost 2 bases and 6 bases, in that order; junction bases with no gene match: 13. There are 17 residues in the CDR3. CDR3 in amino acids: CASSLLPTGPRVQPQHF. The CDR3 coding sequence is TGTGCCAGCAGCTTATTACCGACAGGGCCGCGGGTTCAGCCCCAGCATTTT.

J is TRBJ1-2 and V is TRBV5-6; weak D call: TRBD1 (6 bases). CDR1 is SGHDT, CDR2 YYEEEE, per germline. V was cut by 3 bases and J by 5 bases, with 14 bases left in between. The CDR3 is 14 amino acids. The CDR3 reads CASSSSQGFYGYTF. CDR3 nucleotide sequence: TGTGCCAGCAGCTCGTCACAGGGTTTTTATGGCTACACCTTC.

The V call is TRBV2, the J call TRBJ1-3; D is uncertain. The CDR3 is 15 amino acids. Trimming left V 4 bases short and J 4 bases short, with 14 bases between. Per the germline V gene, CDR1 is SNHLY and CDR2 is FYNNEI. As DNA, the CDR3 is TGTGCCAGCAGTGTCCCGGTGTCGGGAGGAAACACCATATATTTT. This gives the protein CASSVPVSGGNTIYF.

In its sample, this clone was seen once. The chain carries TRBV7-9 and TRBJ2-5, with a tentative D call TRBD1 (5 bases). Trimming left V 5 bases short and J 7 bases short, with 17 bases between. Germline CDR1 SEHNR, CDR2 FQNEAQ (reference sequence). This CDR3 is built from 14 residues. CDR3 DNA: TGTGCCAGCAGCCCCCCCACAGGACCCGGGACCCAGTACTTC. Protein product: CASSPPTGPGTQYF.

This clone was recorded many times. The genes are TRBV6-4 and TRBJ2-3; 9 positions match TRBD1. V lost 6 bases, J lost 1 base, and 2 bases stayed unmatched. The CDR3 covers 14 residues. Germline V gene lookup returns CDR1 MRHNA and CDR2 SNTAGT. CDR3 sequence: CASSRTGGTDTQYF. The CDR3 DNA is TGTGCCAGCAGCAGGACAGGGGGCACAGATACGCAGTATTTT.

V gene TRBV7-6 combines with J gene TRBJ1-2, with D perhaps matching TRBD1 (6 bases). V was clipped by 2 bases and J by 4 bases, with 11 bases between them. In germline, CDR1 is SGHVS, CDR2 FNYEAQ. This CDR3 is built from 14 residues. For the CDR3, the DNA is TGTGCCAGCAGCTTATATTCGACAGGCTATGGCTACACCTTC. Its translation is CASSLYSTGYGYTF.

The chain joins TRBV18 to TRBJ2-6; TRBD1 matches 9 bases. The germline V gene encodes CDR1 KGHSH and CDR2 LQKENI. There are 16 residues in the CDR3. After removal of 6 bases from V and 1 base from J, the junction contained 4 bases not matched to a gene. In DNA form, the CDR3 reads TGTGCCAGCTCCTCACAGGGGGCTTCTGGGGCCAACGTCCTGACTTTC. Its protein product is CASSSQGASGANVLTF.

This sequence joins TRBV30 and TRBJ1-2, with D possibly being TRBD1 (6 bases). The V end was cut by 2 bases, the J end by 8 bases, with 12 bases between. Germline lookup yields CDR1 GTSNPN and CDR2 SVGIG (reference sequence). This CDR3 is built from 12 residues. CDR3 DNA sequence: TGTGCCTGGAGTCCTGGACAGAAGGGCTACACCTTC. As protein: CAWSPGQKGYTF.

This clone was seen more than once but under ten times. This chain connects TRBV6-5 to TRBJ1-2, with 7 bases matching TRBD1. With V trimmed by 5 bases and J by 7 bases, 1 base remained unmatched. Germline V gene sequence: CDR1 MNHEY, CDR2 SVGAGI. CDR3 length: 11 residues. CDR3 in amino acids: CASSDRVGYTF. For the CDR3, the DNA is TGTGCCAGCAGTGACAGGGTTGGCTACACCTTC.

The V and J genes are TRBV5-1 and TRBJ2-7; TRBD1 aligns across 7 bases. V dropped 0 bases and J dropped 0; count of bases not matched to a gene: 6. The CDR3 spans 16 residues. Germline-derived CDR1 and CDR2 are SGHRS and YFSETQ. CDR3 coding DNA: TGCGCCAGCAGCTTGGTATTAGGGGGCACCTCCTACGAGCAGTACTTC. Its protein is CASSLVLGGTSYEQYF.

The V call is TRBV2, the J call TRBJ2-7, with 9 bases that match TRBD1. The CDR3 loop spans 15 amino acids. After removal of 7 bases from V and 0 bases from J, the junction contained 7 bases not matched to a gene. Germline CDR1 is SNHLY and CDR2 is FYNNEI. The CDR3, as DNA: TGTGCCAGCAACCAGGACAGGGGTGCCTCCTACGAGCAGTACTTC. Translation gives CASNQDRGASYEQYF.